A selection of T cell receptor beta chains follows, all from one sample in a study of shared clonotypes between healthy human individuals. Produced via immunoSEQ multiplex PCR; TCRdb's table is partial and in-frame only. Among roughly 1,500,000 clones listed, approximately 98.5% were seen once. The sample comprised naive CD4+ T cells sorted from blood. These receptor sequences come from a man under 40 in good health. The CDR3 runs from the conserved cysteine through the conserved F or W. Fields, in order: J gene, V gene, CDR3 length, clone size, D gene, CDR3 protein, CDR3 DNA. D genes are given only for firm matches. For some rows the clone size is stated as once, few or many, or as a class when expanded; others skip it.

J gene: TRBJ2-7; V gene: TRBV6-6; CDR3 length: 15; clone size: -; D gene: TRBD1; CDR3 protein: CASSLTGTGGYEQYF; CDR3 DNA: TGTGCCAGCAGTCTAACCGGGACAGGGGGCTACGAGCAGTACTTC
J gene: TRBJ1-1; V gene: TRBV7-3; CDR3 length: 13; clone size: -; D gene: -; CDR3 protein: CASSLIGNTEAFF; CDR3 DNA: TGTGCCAGCAGCTTAATCGGGAACACTGAAGCTTTCTTT
J gene: TRBJ1-2; V gene: TRBV9; CDR3 length: 12; clone size: -; D gene: -; CDR3 protein: CASSVGFYGYTF; CDR3 DNA: TGTGCCAGCAGCGTAGGGTTCTATGGCTACACCTTC
J gene: TRBJ1-2; V gene: TRBV5-4; CDR3 length: 14; clone size: -; D gene: -; CDR3 protein: CASSFWRDGYGYTF; CDR3 DNA: TGTGCCAGCAGCTTTTGGAGGGATGGCTATGGCTACACCTTC
J gene: TRBJ2-1; V gene: TRBV5-1; CDR3 length: 16; clone size: -; D gene: TRBD2; CDR3 protein: CASSLESGRPYNEQFF; CDR3 DNA: TGCGCCAGCAGCTTGGAGAGCGGGAGACCCTACAATGAGCAGTTCTTC
J gene: TRBJ2-3; V gene: TRBV4-1; CDR3 length: 18; clone size: -; D gene: TRBD1; CDR3 protein: CASSQRFRDRGSQDTQYF; CDR3 DNA: TGCGCCAGCAGCCAAAGGTTTAGGGACAGGGGATCTCAAGATACGCAGTATTTT
J gene: TRBJ2-7; V gene: TRBV18; CDR3 length: 14; clone size: -; D gene: TRBD2; CDR3 protein: CASSPLGLAGEQYF; CDR3 DNA: TGTGCCAGCTCACCACTCGGACTAGCTGGCGAGCAGTACTTC
J gene: TRBJ2-1; V gene: TRBV13; CDR3 length: 16; clone size: -; D gene: TRBD2; CDR3 protein: CASSPLTSGFYNEQFF; CDR3 DNA: TGTGCCAGCAGCCCCCTAACTAGCGGATTCTACAATGAGCAGTTCTTC
J gene: TRBJ1-4; V gene: TRBV14; CDR3 length: 15; clone size: -; D gene: -; CDR3 protein: CASSQVNRPPEKLFF; CDR3 DNA: TGTGCCAGCAGCCAAGTTAACAGGCCCCCTGAAAAACTGTTTTTT
J gene: TRBJ2-7; V gene: TRBV30; CDR3 length: 13; clone size: -; D gene: -; CDR3 protein: CAWSVRSGGEQYF; CDR3 DNA: TGTGCCTGGAGTGTTAGGTCTGGGGGAGAGCAGTACTTC
J gene: TRBJ2-5; V gene: TRBV7-9; CDR3 length: 15; clone size: -; D gene: -; CDR3 protein: CASSLARAHQETQYF; CDR3 DNA: TGTGCCAGCAGCTTAGCGCGGGCCCACCAAGAGACCCAGTACTTC
J gene: TRBJ2-5; V gene: TRBV11-2; CDR3 length: 14; clone size: once; D gene: -; CDR3 protein: CASSSTGYRETQYF; CDR3 DNA: TGTGCCAGCAGCTCAACAGGGTACAGGGAGACCCAGTACTTC
J gene: TRBJ2-5; V gene: TRBV9; CDR3 length: 13; clone size: -; D gene: -; CDR3 protein: CASSVAGSQTQYF; CDR3 DNA: TGTGCCAGCAGCGTAGCTGGCAGTCAGACCCAGTACTTC
J gene: TRBJ2-1; V gene: TRBV7-6; CDR3 length: 18; clone size: -; D gene: TRBD2; CDR3 protein: CASSLGLLAGAGGNEQFF; CDR3 DNA: TGTGCCAGCAGCTTAGGACTCCTAGCGGGAGCTGGGGGCAATGAGCAGTTCTTC
J gene: TRBJ2-1; V gene: TRBV14; CDR3 length: 14; clone size: -; D gene: TRBD2; CDR3 protein: CASRLSGNGNEQFF; CDR3 DNA: TGTGCCAGCAGGCTTAGCGGGAATGGAAATGAGCAGTTCTTC